This is a list of T cell receptor beta chains from one sample in a study of CD8 T cells in Susac syndrome. TCRdb re-derived calls from the immunoSEQ multiplex PCR reads in MiXCR, one entry per CDR3 protein. This sample yields about 200,000 distinct CDR3 sequences, of which about 94% are seen a single time; around 0.13% belongs to the top ten. Sequenced sample: CD8+ T cells from PBMCs. The receptors were gathered from a human donor with multiple sclerosis. Both conserved end residues are part of each CDR3. Each record gives: V gene, clone size, D gene, CDR3 length, J gene, CDR3 protein, CDR3 DNA. A D gene is named only where the DNA matches it firmly. Size tells how often a clone was seen (once, few, many) or the class of an expanded clone, and some rows leave it out.

TRBV13	once	TRBD2	15	TRBJ2-7	CASSLAGLRSYEQYF	TGTGCCAGCAGCTTAGCGGGACTACGGTCCTACGAGCAGTACTTC
TRBV20-1	.	TRBD1	13	TRBJ1-1	CSADTGGWTEAFF	TGCAGTGCCGATACAGGGGGGTGGACTGAAGCTTTCTTT
TRBV6-6	.	TRBD2	15	TRBJ2-3	CASSLLAGEADTQYF	TGTGCCAGCAGCCTTCTAGCGGGAGAGGCAGATACGCAGTATTTT
TRBV27	.	.	13	TRBJ1-2	CASSFGREYGYTF	TGTGCCAGCAGTTTCGGCAGAGAATATGGCTACACCTTC
TRBV5-4	.	TRBD1	13	TRBJ1-1	CASSTGTGAEAFF	TGTGCCAGCAGCACCGGGACAGGGGCTGAAGCTTTCTTT
TRBV2	.	.	14	TRBJ2-5	CASSEPDSAETQYF	TGTGCCAGCAGTGAACCGGACAGCGCTGAGACCCAGTACTTC
TRBV7-3	.	.	17	TRBJ2-1	CASSFSFTGSSYNEQFF	TGTGCCAGCAGCTTTTCCTTCACGGGGAGCTCCTACAATGAGCAGTTCTTC
TRBV19	.	.	11	TRBJ1-5	CASNTPGYQHF	TGTGCCAGTAACACCCCAGGGTACCAGCATTTT
TRBV9	.	.	15	TRBJ2-7	CASSVGGGWEDEQYF	TGTGCCAGCAGCGTAGGAGGTGGCTGGGAGGACGAGCAGTACTTC
TRBV9	.	.	15	TRBJ2-7	CASSVGQTDTYEQYF	TGTGCCAGCAGCGTTGGACAGACTGATACCTACGAGCAGTACTTC
TRBV2	.	.	14	TRBJ2-3	CASGEVGSTDTQYF	TGTGCCAGCGGAGAGGTCGGGTCCACAGATACGCAGTATTTT
TRBV9	.	TRBD2	15	TRBJ2-7	CASSEGSSGAYEQYF	TGTGCCAGCAGCGAAGGCTCTAGCGGAGCATACGAGCAGTACTTC
TRBV28	.	TRBD1	15	TRBJ2-7	CASSKLRDSTYEQYF	TGTGCCAGTTCGAAGCTTCGGGACAGCACCTACGAGCAGTACTTC
TRBV29-1	.	.	11	TRBJ2-4	CSVIRQNIQYF	TGCAGCGTTATCCGCCAAAACATTCAGTACTTC
TRBV20-1	.	TRBD2	18	TRBJ2-1	CSAGRVGELAGGKNEQFF	TGCAGTGCTGGGAGAGTGGGGGAACTAGCGGGAGGTAAAAATGAGCAGTTCTTC
TRBV19	.	TRBD1	16	TRBJ1-2	CASSFTGTGINYGYTF	TGTGCCAGTAGTTTCACCGGGACAGGGATTAACTATGGCTACACCTTC
TRBV7-9	.	TRBD1	14	TRBJ1-2	CASSARDRAYGYTF	TGTGCCAGCAGCGCCCGGGACAGGGCCTATGGCTACACCTTC
TRBV5-6	.	.	16	TRBJ2-5	CASSPALGRGQETQYF	TGTGCCAGCAGCCCCGCCTTGGGCAGGGGCCAAGAGACCCAGTACTTC
TRBV2	.	TRBD2	14	TRBJ2-1	CAATTGGSYNEQFF	TGTGCCGCCACAACGGGAGGGTCCTACAATGAGCAGTTCTTC
TRBV18	.	.	14	TRBJ1-1	CASSSGSWGTEAFF	TGTGCCAGCTCAAGTGGGTCGTGGGGCACTGAAGCTTTCTTT
TRBV9	.	.	17	TRBJ1-2	CASSVGPESGWKRGYTF	TGTGCCAGCAGCGTAGGCCCCGAGTCCGGGTGGAAGCGTGGCTACACCTTC
TRBV3-1	.	TRBD1	17	TRBJ2-7	CASSQSVAGTASYEQYF	TGTGCCAGCAGCCAAAGTGTGGCCGGGACAGCAAGCTACGAGCAGTACTTC
TRBV27	.	.	12	TRBJ2-7	CASSSPDYEQYF	TGTGCCAGCAGTTCGCCAGACTACGAGCAGTACTTC
TRBV2	.	.	13	TRBJ1-2	CASSAEGNYGYTF	TGTGCCAGCAGTGCCGAGGGAAACTATGGCTACACCTTC
TRBV19	.	.	12	TRBJ2-7	CASSIGGAEQYF	TGTGCCAGTAGTATCGGAGGGGCCGAGCAGTACTTC
TRBV5-6	.	TRBD1	15	TRBJ1-3	CASRRTGNSGNTIYF	TGTGCCAGCAGGAGGACAGGGAACTCTGGAAACACCATATATTTT
TRBV5-6	.	.	13	TRBJ1-1	CASSAQGSAEAFF	TGTGCCAGCAGCGCACAGGGATCAGCTGAAGCTTTCTTT
TRBV12-3/TRBV12-4	once	TRBD1	15	TRBJ2-5	CASSRQGWSGETQYF	TGTGCCAGCAGCCGACAGGGCTGGTCGGGGGAGACCCAGTACTTC
TRBV13	.	TRBD2	17	TRBJ2-1	CASSLSTGTSGRGEQFF	TGTGCCAGCAGCCTCAGTACCGGGACTAGCGGGAGAGGTGAGCAGTTCTTC
TRBV2	.	.	12	TRBJ1-1	CASATVNTEAFF	TGTGCCAGCGCCACGGTGAACACTGAAGCTTTCTTT
TRBV13	.	.	14	TRBJ2-3	CASSPRDLQYTQYF	TGTGCCAGCAGCCCCCGGGACCTGCAATATACGCAGTATTTT
TRBV19	.	TRBD2	15	TRBJ2-1	CASSIGGRAADEQFF	TGTGCCAGTAGTATCGGTGGGAGGGCCGCGGATGAGCAGTTCTTC
TRBV4-1	.	.	14	TRBJ2-7	CASSQDGAYYEQYF	TGCGCCAGCAGCCAAGATGGGGCCTACTACGAGCAGTACTTC
TRBV4-1	.	.	13	TRBJ1-5	CASSQEVNQPQHF	TGCGCCAGCAGCCAAGAGGTTAATCAGCCCCAGCATTTT
TRBV4-3	.	TRBD1	16	TRBJ1-3	CASSTGTGVSGNTIYF	TGCGCCAGCAGCACCGGGACAGGGGTCTCTGGAAACACCATATATTTT
TRBV5-1	few	.	13	TRBJ1-2	CASSLDESRDYTF	TGCGCCAGCAGCTTGGACGAGTCCCGGGACTACACCTTC
TRBV2	.	.	12	TRBJ1-1	CARRVRNTEAFF	TGTGCCAGGAGGGTAAGGAACACTGAAGCTTTCTTT
TRBV9	few	.	14	TRBJ1-2	CASSVAGSNYGYTF	TGTGCCAGTAGCGTGGCGGGGTCTAACTATGGCTACACCTTC
TRBV2	.	.	13	TRBJ2-5	CASRTGTPGAQYF	TGTGCCAGCAGAACCGGGACCCCCGGGGCCCAGTACTTC
TRBV29-1	.	.	10	TRBJ2-2	CSVDTGELFF	TGCAGCGTGGACACCGGGGAGCTGTTTTTT
TRBV2	.	.	12	TRBJ1-1	CASRGGLTEAFF	TGTGCCAGCAGGGGAGGGCTGACTGAAGCTTTCTTT
TRBV12-3/TRBV12-4	.	TRBD1	12	TRBJ1-1	CASSIGTDEAFF	TGTGCCAGCAGTATTGGGACAGATGAAGCTTTCTTT
TRBV7-9	.	.	16	TRBJ2-5	CASSLTLLTQQETQYF	TGTGCCAGCAGCTTAACCCTACTGACCCAACAAGAGACCCAGTACTTC
TRBV4-3	.	.	14	TRBJ2-2	CASSPQDLTGELFF	TGCGCCAGCAGCCCCCAGGATTTAACCGGGGAGCTGTTTTTT
TRBV27	.	.	14	TRBJ1-1	CASSLYGPNTEAFF	TGTGCCAGCAGTTTATATGGGCCGAACACTGAAGCTTTCTTT
TRBV13	.	.	12	TRBJ2-1	CASSLVINEQFF	TGTGCCAGCAGCTTGGTCATCAATGAGCAGTTCTTC
TRBV5-6	.	.	13	TRBJ1-1	CASSLGKGTEAFF	TGTGCCAGCAGCCTGGGGAAGGGCACTGAAGCTTTCTTT
TRBV7-9	.	.	18	TRBJ2-3	CASSSPLRAAPGADTQYF	TGTGCCAGCAGCTCCCCCTTACGGGCCGCCCCGGGTGCAGATACGCAGTATTTT
TRBV20-1	.	TRBD1	17	TRBJ1-1	CSANAGTGFGVYTEAFF	TGCAGTGCAAACGCCGGGACAGGGTTCGGAGTTTACACTGAAGCTTTCTTT
TRBV7-9	.	TRBD2	16	TRBJ2-1	CASSRTSGGPYNEQFF	TGTGCCAGCAGCCGGACTAGCGGGGGACCCTACAATGAGCAGTTCTTC
TRBV15	.	.	17	TRBJ2-1	CATSRGRNLPQQSEQFF	TGTGCCACCAGCAGAGGAAGGAACCTACCCCAACAGAGTGAGCAGTTCTTC
TRBV25-1	.	TRBD1	14	TRBJ2-7	CASSVTGKTYEQYF	TGTGCCAGCAGTGTGACAGGGAAAACCTACGAGCAGTACTTC
TRBV20-1	.	TRBD1	17	TRBJ1-1	CTFRDTRLGQRNTEAFF	TGCACCTTTAGAGACACCCGACTGGGACAGAGAAACACTGAAGCTTTCTTT
TRBV5-6	.	.	12	TRBJ2-7	CASSFGVYEQYF	TGTGCCAGCAGCTTTGGGGTTTACGAGCAGTACTTC
TRBV11-2	few	.	14	TRBJ2-2	CASSPPGRTGELFF	TGTGCCAGCAGCCCCCCTGGGCGTACCGGGGAGCTGTTTTTT
TRBV12-3/TRBV12-4	.	.	12	TRBJ1-1	CASRTGPQEAFF	TGTGCCAGCAGAACAGGACCGCAAGAAGCTTTCTTT